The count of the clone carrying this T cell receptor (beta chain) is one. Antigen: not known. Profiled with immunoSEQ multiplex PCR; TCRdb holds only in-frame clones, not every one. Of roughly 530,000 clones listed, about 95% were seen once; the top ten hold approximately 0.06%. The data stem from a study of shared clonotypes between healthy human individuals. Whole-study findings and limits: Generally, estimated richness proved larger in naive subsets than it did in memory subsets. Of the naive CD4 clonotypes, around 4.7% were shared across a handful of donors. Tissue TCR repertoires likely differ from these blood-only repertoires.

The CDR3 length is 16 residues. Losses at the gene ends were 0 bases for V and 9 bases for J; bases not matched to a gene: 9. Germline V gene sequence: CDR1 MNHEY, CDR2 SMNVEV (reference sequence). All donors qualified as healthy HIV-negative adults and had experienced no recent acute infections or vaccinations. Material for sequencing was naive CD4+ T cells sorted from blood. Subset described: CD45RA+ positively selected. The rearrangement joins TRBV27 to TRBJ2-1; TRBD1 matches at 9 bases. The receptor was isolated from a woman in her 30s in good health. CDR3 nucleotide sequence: TGTGCCAGCAGTTTATCGCGGGGGACAGGGTGGGGTGAGCAGTTCTTC. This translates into CASSLSRGTGWGEQFF.